Following are 26 T cell receptor beta chains from one sample sequenced in a study of T cell responses to AZD1222 COVID-19 vaccine (dated by TCRdb to about 2021). The library came from the immunoSEQ multiplex PCR assay. Sourced from immuneACCESS, this table was stored by TCRdb with only in-frame sequences that have V and J called. A share of the clones is absent; for the studies checked, an unresolved V gene accounts for under half, and the remainder has no known explanation. This sample has 150,000 or so clones in its table, and around 93% of those were observed once. 3% to 4% of the sample is taken by the ten largest. In light of the paper, this sample's time point label describes: about 28 days (+/-7) after the second vaccine dose. The sequences come from peripheral blood, collected 28 days after the second AZD1222 dose. All receptors come from an adult who received the AZD1222 COVID-19 vaccine.

V and J are TRBV28 and TRBJ2-6; D possibly corresponds to TRBD2 (5 bases). The CDR3 has 14 amino acids. Trimming cost V 5 bases and J 4 bases, with 9 bases left between them. Germline V gene sequence: CDR1 MDHEN, CDR2 SYDVKM. CDR3 nucleotide sequence: TGTGCCAGCAGTACCCCGGGGGGGGCCAACGTCCTGACTTTC. Its protein product is CASSTPGGANVLTF.

J is TRBJ2-2 and V is TRBV9, with 8 bases aligning to TRBD1. Germline-derived CDR1 and CDR2 are SGDLS and YYNGEE. Trimming at V came to 0 bases and at J to 1 base, leaving 2 bases not matched to a gene. This CDR3 contains 16 residues. In DNA, the CDR3 is TGTGCCAGCAGCGTAGGTGGACAGGGGAACACCGGGGAGCTGTTTTTT. Translation gives CASSVGGQGNTGELFF.

This clone was detected a few times. The gene calls are TRBV19 and TRBJ1-5; D remains ambiguous. The CDR3 is made up of 14 amino acids. CDR1 is LNHDA, CDR2 SQIVND, per germline (reference sequence). V shed 7 bases and J shed 3 bases, with 13 bases lying between them. The CDR3 spells CASIGVQSNQPQHF. In nucleotides, the CDR3 is TGTGCCAGTATCGGTGTACAGTCCAATCAGCCCCAGCATTTT.

This clone has more than one count but fewer than ten. This chain links TRBV21-1 with TRBJ2-2. TRBV21-1 is a pseudogene locus. The CDR3 covers 16 residues. The CDR3 nucleotides are TGTGCCAGCAGCATCCCAGCGAGGGGCCAAACCGGGGAGCTGTTTTTT. This encodes CASSIPARGQTGELFF.

The chain links TRBV5-6 to TRBJ2-7; no reliable D call. The CDR3 covers 11 residues. Germline assignment: CDR1 SGHDT and CDR2 YYEEEE. Deletions cut 1 base from V and 7 bases from J, with 6 bases between. The CDR3 region has the DNA TGTGCCAGCAGCTTGATGGGGGAGCAGTACTTC. This sequence encodes CASSLMGEQYF.

The gene calls are TRBV7-2 and TRBJ1-2, with no clear D. Between the trimmed V and J ends, which lost 5 bases and 8 bases, there was a span of 18 bases. Germline loops: CDR1 SGHTA, CDR2 FQGNSA. This CDR3 comprises 14 residues. CDR3 amino acids: CASSPRPLKRGYTF. Written as DNA, the CDR3 is TGTGCCAGCAGCCCCCGACCCCTGAAACGGGGCTACACCTTC.

This chain links TRBV6-5 with TRBJ2-1; D is uncertain. Germline CDR1 and CDR2: MNHEY and SVGAGI. V was cut by 5 bases and J by 6 bases, with 14 bases left in between. The CDR3 is made up of 14 amino acids. CDR3 loop: CASSPSRTLNEQFF. The DNA of the CDR3 is TGTGCCAGCAGTCCTTCCAGAACACTCAATGAGCAGTTCTTC.

CDR3: CASSLEASGRTDTQYF. As DNA, the CDR3 is TGTGCCAGCAGCTTGGAGGCTAGCGGAAGAACAGATACGCAGTATTTT. The V call is TRBV5-4, the J call TRBJ2-3; 7 positions agree with TRBD2. Germline V gene lookup returns CDR1 SGHNT and CDR2 YYREEE (reference sequence). CDR3 length: 16 residues. The V and J ends lost 0 bases and 3 bases, in that order; junction bases with no gene match: 7.

The chain has TRBV14 and TRBJ1-5; no clear D gene. Germline V gene data show CDR1 as SGHDN and CDR2 as FVKESK. V shed 1 base and J shed 0 bases, with 10 bases lying between them. This CDR3 is built from 16 residues. The CDR3 DNA reads as TGTGCCAGCAGCCAAGTGGACTGGGTTAGCAATCAGCCCCAGCATTTT. Protein sequence: CASSQVDWVSNQPQHF.

The rearrangement joins TRBV7-9 to TRBJ1-5, with D possibly TRBD1 on 5 matching bases. CDR3 size: 14 residues. Germline CDR1 SEHNR, CDR2 FQNEAQ (reference sequence). The V gene lost 5 bases and the J gene lost 0 bases, with 8 bases spanning the gap. The CDR3 DNA follows: TGTGCCAGCAGCGGGGGGAATAGCAATCAGCCCCAGCATTTT. This sequence encodes CASSGGNSNQPQHF.

This chain connects TRBV6-2 or TRBV6-3 to TRBJ2-5; the match to TRBD2 covers 8 bases. Germline CDR1 reads MNHEY; CDR2 reads SVGEGT. Losses at the gene ends were 6 bases for V and 5 bases for J; bases not matched to a gene: 20. The CDR3 runs to 18 residues. The CDR3 reads CASSHPGGSGRDAETQYF. In nucleotides, the CDR3 is TGTGCCAGCAGCCACCCCGGGGGAAGCGGGAGAGACGCGGAGACCCAGTACTTC.

The rearrangement links TRBV7-8 to TRBJ2-3; D possibly corresponds to TRBD1 (7 bases). The V end was cut by 4 bases, the J end by 3 bases, with 35 bases between. This CDR3 region has 22 residues. Germline assignment: CDR1 SGHVS and CDR2 FQNEAQ. CDR3: CASSSSLVGHTQIPGGTDTQYF. DNA of the CDR3: TGTGCCAGCAGCTCCAGCCTAGTGGGCCACACACAGATCCCAGGGGGGACAGATACGCAGTATTTT.

The genes are TRBV14 and TRBJ2-3; TRBD2 matches 7 bases. The length of the CDR3 is 15 residues. Germline assignment: CDR1 SGHDN and CDR2 FVKESK. The V gene end was trimmed by 1 base and the J gene end by 4 bases; junction bases not matched to a gene: 5. The CDR3 is CASSQGLAGADTQYF. CDR3 nucleotides: TGTGCCAGCAGCCAAGGGCTGGCGGGAGCAGATACGCAGTATTTT.

This clone was seen once. The J gene is TRBJ2-7, the V gene TRBV6-5, with a weak D call TRBD2 (5 bases). Germline CDR1 reads MNHEY; CDR2 reads SVGAGI. The CDR3 sequence is 16 residues long. Trimming removed 0 bases from V and 2 bases from J, with 14 bases in between. For the CDR3, the DNA is TGTGCCAGCAGTTACTCGAGTCCCCCTAGCACCTACGAGCAGTACTTC. This gives the protein CASSYSSPPSTYEQYF.

CDR3 amino acids: CASSQDHRGGQPQHF. DNA for the CDR3: TGTGCCAGCAGCCAAGATCATAGGGGGGGGCAGCCCCAGCATTTT. The chain recombines TRBV3-1 (or the pseudogene TRBV3-2) with TRBJ1-5; perhaps TRBD1 as D (6 bases). Germline V gene data show CDR1 as LGHDT and CDR2 as YNNKEL (reference sequence). The CDR3 loop spans 15 amino acids. The V and J ends lost 0 bases and 7 bases respectively, with 13 bases between them.

The chain recombines TRBV27 with TRBJ1-1; 9 bases map to TRBD1. The ends lost 2 bases at V and 3 bases at J; junction bases unmatched: 1. Per germline, CDR1 MNHEY and CDR2 SMNVEV (reference sequence). The CDR3 is made up of 14 amino acids. CDR3 sequence (DNA): TGTGCCAGCAGTTTAGGACAGGGGTACACTGAAGCTTTCTTT. Translation gives CASSLGQGYTEAFF.

The V gene is TRBV9, the J gene TRBJ2-2, with no clear D. Between the trimmed V and J ends, which lost 1 base and 7 bases, there was a span of 8 bases. The germline gives CDR1 SGDLS, CDR2 YYNGEE. The CDR3 consists of 13 residues. As DNA, the CDR3 is TGTGCCAGCAGCGTAAGATACGGCGGGGAGCTGTTTTTT. Translating gives CASSVRYGGELFF.

The chain has TRBV6-5 and TRBJ2-3; TRBD1 might be the D (5 bases). This CDR3 is 14 amino acids long. Trimming cost V 6 bases and J 2 bases, with 12 bases left between them. CDR1 is MNHEY, CDR2 SVGAGI, per germline. DNA of the CDR3: TGTGCCAGCAGCCGCGACAGTTTCACAGATACGCAGTATTTT. It yields the protein CASSRDSFTDTQYF.

This sequence joins TRBV3-1 (or the pseudogene TRBV3-2) and TRBJ2-1, with 14 nucleotides matching TRBD2. The CDR3 covers 19 residues. V shed 1 base and J 1 base; nucleotides not matched to a gene: 6. In germline, CDR1 is LGHDT, CDR2 YNNKEL (reference sequence). This chain's CDR3 is CASSQGGLAGEASYNEQFF. Here the CDR3 DNA reads TGTGCCAGCAGCCAAGGGGGACTAGCGGGAGAGGCGTCCTACAATGAGCAGTTCTTC.

The chain has TRBV29-1 and TRBJ1-2; D is perhaps TRBD1 (5 bases). Germline CDR1 and CDR2: SQVTM and ANQGSEA. Trimming left V 3 bases short and J 4 bases short, with 12 bases between. The CDR3 has 13 residues. The CDR3 DNA follows: TGCAGCGTTGACGCAGGGACTGGCTATGGCTACACCTTC. The encoded protein is CSVDAGTGYGYTF. Supplemented by reference TRBV29-1 and TRBJ1-2, the full variable domain reads SAVISQKPSRDICQRGTSLTIQCQVDSQVTMMFWYRQQPGQSLTLIATANQGSEATYESGFVIDKFPISRPNLTFSTLTVSNMSPEDSSIYLCSVDAGTGYGYTFGSGTRLTVV.

This rearrangement joins TRBV27 to TRBJ1-6; D may be TRBD1 (5 bases). The CDR3 is 13 amino acids. V lost 6 bases and J 6 bases, leaving 9 bases between the germline ends. Germline V CDR1 and CDR2: MNHEY, SMNVEV (reference sequence). The CDR3: CASRIQVNSPLHF. DNA for the CDR3: TGTGCCAGCAGAATACAGGTTAATTCACCCCTCCACTTT.

The chain is built from TRBV5-6 and TRBJ2-7; D may be TRBD1 or TRBD2 (5 bases each). Trimming removed 2 bases at V and 3 bases at J, with 18 bases between. This CDR3 has 16 residues. Germline CDR1 and CDR2: SGHDT and YYEEEE. This chain's CDR3 is CASSLTGIQVYYEQYF. CDR3 nucleotides: TGTGCCAGCAGCTTAACCGGGATACAGGTCTACTACGAGCAGTACTTC. Full variable domain (outside the CDR3, taken from reference TRBV5-6 and TRBJ2-7): DAGVTQSPTHLIKTRGQQVTLRCSPKSGHDTVSWYQQALGQGPQFIFQYYEEEERQRGNFPDRFSGHQFPNYSSELNVNALLLGDSALYLCASSLTGIQVYYEQYFGPGTRLTVT.

The chain is built from TRBV19 and TRBJ1-5; 8 bases are shared with TRBD1. With 5 bases clipped from V and 1 base from J, the junction kept 4 bases outside the gene matches. This CDR3 has 15 amino acids. The V gene's germline CDR1 is LNHDA and CDR2 SQIVND (reference sequence). The CDR3 nucleotides are TGTGCCAGTAGTGGGGGACAGGCGAGCAATCAGCCCCAGCATTTT. Protein sequence: CASSGGQASNQPQHF.

The chain is built from TRBV19 and TRBJ1-6; TRBD1 agrees at 9 bases. CDR3 length: 15 amino acids. CDR1 LNHDA and CDR2 SQIVND come from the germline V gene (reference sequence). J was trimmed by 11 bases and V by 8 bases; bases with no gene match: 13. The CDR3 sequence is CASGDRANRRAPLHF. The CDR3 DNA sequence: TGTGCCAGTGGGGACAGGGCCAACCGGAGGGCACCCCTCCACTTT.

The chain couples TRBV6-4 to TRBJ2-3, with no clear D. The CDR3 totals 14 residues. Germline V gene sequence: CDR1 MRHNA, CDR2 SNTAGT. V shed 7 bases and J shed 0 bases, with 11 bases lying between them. CDR3: CASTPDDSTDTQYF. CDR3 DNA sequence: TGTGCCAGCACCCCCGACGATAGCACAGATACGCAGTATTTT.

The chain employs TRBV5-8 and TRBJ1-4, with TRBD1 matching 8 bases. This CDR3 region has 17 residues. Looked up from germline, CDR1 is SGHTS and CDR2 is YDEGEE. The V segment lost 4 bases and the J segment 4 bases; nucleotides outside the gene matches: 12. CDR3 coding DNA: TGTGCCAGCAGCCCCCGCGTATCTGGACAGGGTAATGAAAAACTGTTTTTT. Its translation is CASSPRVSGQGNEKLFF.